A single sample gave rise to the 9 T cell receptor beta chains below, sequenced in a study of human T cells and chemical hapten exposure. MiXCR, applied by TCRdb to the RACE reads, yields one record per CDR3 protein. Of around 130,000 distinct CDR3 sequences listed, approximately 12% are singletons. The time point denotes: patch test 2, 6 weeks after DPC sensitization. Treatment given: therapeutic diphenylcyclopropenone sensitization with weekly scalp DPC. The specimen was whole blood, collected in connection with sensitization to the hapten diphenylcyclopropenone (DPC). The source of these receptors is a woman in her fifties or sixties with alopecia areata. Some clones in this sample may be carry-over from other donors' samples.

This rearrangement joins TRBV10-3 to TRBJ2-5; 10 positions agree with TRBD2. The CDR3 is made up of 17 amino acids. After removal of 0 bases from V and 5 bases from J, the junction contained 9 bases not matched to a gene. Germline V gene lookup returns CDR1 ENHRY and CDR2 SYGVKD. CDR3 sequence reads: CAISESSTLAGAETQYF. The CDR3 region has the DNA TGTGCCATCAGTGAGTCGAGCACCCTAGCGGGAGCCGAGACCCAGTACTTC.

In its sample, this clonotype was seen many times. CDR3 nucleotides: TGCAGCGTTCTGCCCTCCCATACAGACGACTATGGCTACACCTTC. It specifies CSVLPSHTDDYGYTF. The rearrangement links TRBV29-1 to TRBJ1-2; D is unresolved. Trimming left V 5 bases short and J 3 bases short, with 19 bases between. The CDR3 length is 15 residues. Germline V gene sequence: CDR1 SQVTM, CDR2 ANQGSEA.

This clonotype has at least ten counts. The DNA of the CDR3 is TGTGCCAGCACCCCACGGGGGATGGGCAATCAGCCCCAGCATTTT. Translation: CASTPRGMGNQPQHF. The chain recombines TRBV6-2 or TRBV6-3 with TRBJ1-5; TRBD1 is a possible D gene (5 bases). This CDR3 region has 15 residues. Germline CDR1 and CDR2: MNHEY and SVGEGT. V was clipped by 7 bases and J by 2 bases, with 15 bases between them.

In DNA, the CDR3 is TGTGCCAGCAGCCCAACTCCCGGGGACTTTGCCAAAAACATTCAGTACTTC. Residues: CASSPTPGDFAKNIQYF. The chain carries TRBV11-2 and TRBJ2-4; weak D call: TRBD2 (6 bases). The V end lost 5 bases, the J end lost 1 base, and 18 bases lay between the germline ends. Germline V gene data show CDR1 as SGHAT and CDR2 as FQNNGV. The CDR3 is 17 residues long.

The chain combines TRBV20-1 with TRBJ1-6; D not resolved. The CDR3 consists of 16 residues. Germline loops: CDR1 DFQATT, CDR2 SNEGSKA (reference sequence). V gave up 0 bases and J gave up 6 bases, with 15 bases separating them. The CDR3 sequence: CSARDGTVELNSPLHF. DNA for the CDR3: TGCAGTGCTAGAGATGGCACAGTAGAGCTTAATTCACCCCTCCACTTT.

This clonotype was counted a few times. This chain connects TRBV7-6 to TRBJ2-1; 7 positions match TRBD2. The CDR3 loop spans 18 amino acids. V dropped 5 bases and J dropped 8; count of bases not matched to a gene: 21. Looked up from germline, CDR1 is SGHVS and CDR2 is FNYEAQ. CDR3 bases: TGTGCCAGCAGCCCCGCCTCAGGCTTTGGCGGGAGAAAGGATGAGCAGTTCTTC. Encoded protein: CASSPASGFGGRKDEQFF.

The CDR3, as DNA: TGCGCCAGCAGCTTGGGAGGGAGGGCCTTAGGAGAGCAGTTCTTC. Its translation: CASSLGGRALGEQFF. V usage is TRBV5-1 and J usage is TRBJ2-1; 7 nucleotides agree with TRBD2. Trimming at V came to 0 bases and at J to 10 bases, leaving 10 bases not matched to a gene. Germline-derived CDR1 and CDR2 are SGHRS and YFSETQ. The CDR3 sequence is 15 residues long.

CDR3 loop: CAWSGQGGSPLHF. CDR3 in DNA: TGTGCCTGGAGTGGCCAGGGAGGCTCACCCCTCCACTTT. The chain links TRBV30 to TRBJ1-6; a possible D gene is TRBD1 (5 bases). Germline loops: CDR1 GTSNPN, CDR2 SVGIG (reference sequence). Trimming pared 1 base from V and 10 bases from J, leaving 11 bases between. The CDR3 contains 13 residues.

The chain combines TRBV29-1 with TRBJ1-2, with D perhaps matching TRBD1 (6 bases). Germline values: CDR1 SQVTM, CDR2 ANQGSEA. The CDR3 spans 11 residues. V lost 3 bases, J lost 8 bases, and 10 bases lay in between. For the CDR3, the DNA is TGCAGCGTTGAGGGGGGCGGAGGCTACACCTTC. Protein sequence: CSVEGGGGYTF.